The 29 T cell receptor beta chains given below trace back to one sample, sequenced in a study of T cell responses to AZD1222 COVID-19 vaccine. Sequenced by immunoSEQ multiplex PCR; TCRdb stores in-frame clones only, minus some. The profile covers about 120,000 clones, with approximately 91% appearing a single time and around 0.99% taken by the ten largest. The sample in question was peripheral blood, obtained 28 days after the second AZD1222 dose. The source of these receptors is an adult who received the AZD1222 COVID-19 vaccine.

The CDR3 DNA is TGTGCCAGCAGCCCCCCGAGTAAATCCTACGAGCAGTACTTC. It yields the protein CASSPPSKSYEQYF. The chain carries TRBV13 and TRBJ2-7; D gene uncertain. The CDR3 is made up of 14 amino acids. Germline V CDR1 and CDR2: PRHDT, FYEKMQ (reference sequence). Trimming removed 5 bases from V and 1 base from J, with 12 bases in between.

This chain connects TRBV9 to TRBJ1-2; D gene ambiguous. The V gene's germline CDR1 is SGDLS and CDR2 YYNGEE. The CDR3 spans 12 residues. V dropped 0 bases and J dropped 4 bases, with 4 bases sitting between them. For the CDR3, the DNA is TGTGCCAGCAGCGTAGAATCCTATGGCTACACCTTC. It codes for CASSVESYGYTF.

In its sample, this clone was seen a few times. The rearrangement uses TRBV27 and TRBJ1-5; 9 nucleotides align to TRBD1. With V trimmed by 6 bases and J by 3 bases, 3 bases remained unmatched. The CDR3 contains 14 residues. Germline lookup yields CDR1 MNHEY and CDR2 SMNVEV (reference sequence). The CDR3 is CASSGTGYNQPQHF. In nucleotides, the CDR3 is TGTGCCAGCAGCGGGACAGGGTACAATCAGCCCCAGCATTTT.

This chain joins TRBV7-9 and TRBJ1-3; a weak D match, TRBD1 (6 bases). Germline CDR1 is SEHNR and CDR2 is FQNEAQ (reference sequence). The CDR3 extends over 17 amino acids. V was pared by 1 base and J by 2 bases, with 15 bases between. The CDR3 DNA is TGTGCCAGCAGCTTAGGAACAGGGTTTATCCCTGGAAACACCATATATTTT. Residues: CASSLGTGFIPGNTIYF.

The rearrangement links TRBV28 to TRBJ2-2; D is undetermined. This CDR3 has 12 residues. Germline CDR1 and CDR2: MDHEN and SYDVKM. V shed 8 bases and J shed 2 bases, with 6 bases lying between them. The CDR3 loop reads CASGINTGELFF. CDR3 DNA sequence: TGTGCCAGCGGGATCAACACCGGGGAGCTGTTTTTT.

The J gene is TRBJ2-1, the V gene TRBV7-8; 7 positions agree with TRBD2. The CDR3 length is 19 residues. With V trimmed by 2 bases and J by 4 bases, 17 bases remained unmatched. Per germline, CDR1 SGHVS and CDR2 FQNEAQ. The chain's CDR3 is CASSLINILGGSGYNEQFF. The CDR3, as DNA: TGTGCCAGCAGCTTAATTAACATCTTAGGTGGTAGCGGGTACAATGAGCAGTTCTTC. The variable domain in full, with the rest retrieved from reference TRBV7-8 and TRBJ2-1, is GAGVSQSPRYKVAKRGQDVALRCDPISGHVSLFWYQQALGQGPEFLTYFQNEAQLDKSGLPSDRFFAERPEGSVSTLKIQRTQQEDSAVYLCASSLINILGGSGYNEQFFGPGTRLTVL.

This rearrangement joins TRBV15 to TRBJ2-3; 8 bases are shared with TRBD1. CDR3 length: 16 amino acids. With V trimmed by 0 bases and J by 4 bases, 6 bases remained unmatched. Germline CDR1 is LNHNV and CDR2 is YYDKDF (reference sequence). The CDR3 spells CATSRDLQGAADTQYF. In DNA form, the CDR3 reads TGTGCCACCAGCAGAGATCTCCAGGGGGCTGCAGATACGCAGTATTTT.

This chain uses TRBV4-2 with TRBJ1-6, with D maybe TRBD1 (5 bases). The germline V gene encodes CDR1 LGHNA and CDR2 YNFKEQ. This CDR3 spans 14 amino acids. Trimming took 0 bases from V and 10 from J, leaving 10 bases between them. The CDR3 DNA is TGTGCCAGCAGCCAAGAGGGGCTAGTATCACCCCTCCACTTT. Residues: CASSQEGLVSPLHF.

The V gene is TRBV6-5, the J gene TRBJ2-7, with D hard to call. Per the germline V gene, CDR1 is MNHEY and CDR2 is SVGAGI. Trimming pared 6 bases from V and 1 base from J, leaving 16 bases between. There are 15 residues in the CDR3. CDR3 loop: CASRIELVRSYEQYF. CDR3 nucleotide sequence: TGTGCCAGCAGGATAGAGCTTGTCAGGTCCTACGAGCAGTACTTC.

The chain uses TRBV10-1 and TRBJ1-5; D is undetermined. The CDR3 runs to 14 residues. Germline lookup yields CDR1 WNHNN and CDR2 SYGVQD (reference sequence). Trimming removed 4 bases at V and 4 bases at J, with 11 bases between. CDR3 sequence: CASSVVEENQPQHF. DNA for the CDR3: TGCGCCAGCAGTGTCGTCGAAGAAAATCAGCCCCAGCATTTT.

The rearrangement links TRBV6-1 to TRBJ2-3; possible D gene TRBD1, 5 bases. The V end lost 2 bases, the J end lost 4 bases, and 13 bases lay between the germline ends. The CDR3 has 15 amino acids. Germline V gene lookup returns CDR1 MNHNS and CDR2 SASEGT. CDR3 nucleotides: TGTGCCAGCAGTGAAAGTCGGTCAGGGTCAGATACGCAGTATTTT. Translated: CASSESRSGSDTQYF.

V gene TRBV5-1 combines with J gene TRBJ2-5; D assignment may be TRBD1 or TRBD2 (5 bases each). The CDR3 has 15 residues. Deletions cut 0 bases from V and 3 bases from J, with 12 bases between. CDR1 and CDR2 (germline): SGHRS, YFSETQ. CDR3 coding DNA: TGCGCCAGCAGCTTGGGGGGGAGTCCCAAAGAGACCCAGTACTTC. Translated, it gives CASSLGGSPKETQYF.

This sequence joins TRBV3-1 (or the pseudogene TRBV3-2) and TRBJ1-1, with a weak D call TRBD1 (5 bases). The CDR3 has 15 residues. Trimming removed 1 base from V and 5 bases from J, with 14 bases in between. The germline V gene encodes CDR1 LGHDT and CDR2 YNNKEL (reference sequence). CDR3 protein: CASSQARSGFTEAFF. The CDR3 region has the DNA TGTGCCAGCAGCCAAGCGCGTTCAGGGTTTACTGAAGCTTTCTTT.

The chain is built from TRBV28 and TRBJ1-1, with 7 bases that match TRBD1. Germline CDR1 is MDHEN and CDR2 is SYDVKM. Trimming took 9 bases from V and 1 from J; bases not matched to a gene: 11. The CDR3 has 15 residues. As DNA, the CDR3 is TGTGCCAGTCACGAGTTAGGGACAGAGAACACTGAAGCTTTCTTT. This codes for CASHELGTENTEAFF.

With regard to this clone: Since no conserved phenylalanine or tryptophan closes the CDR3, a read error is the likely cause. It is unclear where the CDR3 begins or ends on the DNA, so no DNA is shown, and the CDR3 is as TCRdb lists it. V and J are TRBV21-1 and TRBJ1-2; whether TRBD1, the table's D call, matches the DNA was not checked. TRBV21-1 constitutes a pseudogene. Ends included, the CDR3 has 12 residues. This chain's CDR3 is CASSKALRTGKC.

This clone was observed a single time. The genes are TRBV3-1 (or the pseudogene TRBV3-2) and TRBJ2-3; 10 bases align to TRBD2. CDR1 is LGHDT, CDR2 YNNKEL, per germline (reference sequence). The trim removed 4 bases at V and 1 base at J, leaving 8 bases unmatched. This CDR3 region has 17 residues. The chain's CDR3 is CASSRGGLAGGTDTQYF. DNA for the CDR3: TGTGCCAGCAGCCGTGGGGGCCTAGCGGGAGGCACAGATACGCAGTATTTT.

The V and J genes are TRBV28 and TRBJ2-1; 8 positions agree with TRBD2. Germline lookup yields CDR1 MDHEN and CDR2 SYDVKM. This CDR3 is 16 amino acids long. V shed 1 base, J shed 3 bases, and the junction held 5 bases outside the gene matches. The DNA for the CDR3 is TGTGCCAGCAGTTTATACGGGAGGGCCTTCTACAATGAGCAGTTCTTC. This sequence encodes CASSLYGRAFYNEQFF.

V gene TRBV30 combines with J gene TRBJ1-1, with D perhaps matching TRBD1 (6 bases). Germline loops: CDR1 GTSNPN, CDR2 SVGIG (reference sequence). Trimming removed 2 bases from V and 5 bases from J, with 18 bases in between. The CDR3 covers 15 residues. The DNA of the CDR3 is TGTGCCTGGAGTAACGGACGGGGGCGAGGTACTGAAGCTTTCTTT. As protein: CAWSNGRGRGTEAFF. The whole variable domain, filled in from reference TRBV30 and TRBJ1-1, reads SQTIHQWPATLVQPVGSPLSLECTVEGTSNPNLYWYRQAAGRGLQLLFYSVGIGQISSEVPQNLSASRPQDRQFILSSKKLLLSDSGFYLCAWSNGRGRGTEAFFGQGTRLTVV.

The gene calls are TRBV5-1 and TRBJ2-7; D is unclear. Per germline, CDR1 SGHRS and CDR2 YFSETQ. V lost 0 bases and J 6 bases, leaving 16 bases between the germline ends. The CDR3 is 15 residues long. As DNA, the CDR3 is TGCGCCAGCAGCTTGGCACCTGGGGTAATCACCGAGCAGTACTTC. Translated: CASSLAPGVITEQYF.

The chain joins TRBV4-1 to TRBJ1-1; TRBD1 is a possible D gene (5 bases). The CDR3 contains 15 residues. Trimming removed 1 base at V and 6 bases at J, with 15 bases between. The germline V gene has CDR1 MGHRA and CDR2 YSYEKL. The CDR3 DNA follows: TGCGCCAGCAGCCAAGGGGATGGGGGGATCGCTGAAGCTTTCTTT. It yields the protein CASSQGDGGIAEAFF.

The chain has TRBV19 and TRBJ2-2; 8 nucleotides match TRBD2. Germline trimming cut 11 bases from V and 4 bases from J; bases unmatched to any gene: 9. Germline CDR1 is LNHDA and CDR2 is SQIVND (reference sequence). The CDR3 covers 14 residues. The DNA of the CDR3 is TGTGCCGCAACCTCGGGACTAGTCACCGGGGAGCTGTTTTTT. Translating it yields CAATSGLVTGELFF.

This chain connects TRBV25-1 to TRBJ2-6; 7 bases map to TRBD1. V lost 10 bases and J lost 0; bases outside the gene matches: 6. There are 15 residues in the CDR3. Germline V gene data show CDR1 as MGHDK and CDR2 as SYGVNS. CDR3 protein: CATWDSLSGANVLTF. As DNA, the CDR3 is TGTGCCACCTGGGACAGCCTCTCTGGGGCCAACGTCCTGACTTTC.

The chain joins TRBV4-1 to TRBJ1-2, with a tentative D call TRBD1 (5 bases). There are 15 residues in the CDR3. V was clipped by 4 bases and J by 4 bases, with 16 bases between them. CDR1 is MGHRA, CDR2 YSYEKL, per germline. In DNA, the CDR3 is TGCGCCAGCAGCCCTTCGTGGGGGGTCGGCTATGGCTACACCTTC. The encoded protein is CASSPSWGVGYGYTF.

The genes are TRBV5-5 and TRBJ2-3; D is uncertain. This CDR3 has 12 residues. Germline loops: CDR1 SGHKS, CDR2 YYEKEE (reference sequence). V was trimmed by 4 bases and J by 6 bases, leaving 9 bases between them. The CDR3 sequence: CASSLRWDTQYF. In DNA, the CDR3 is TGTGCCAGCAGCCTACGGTGGGATACGCAGTATTTT.

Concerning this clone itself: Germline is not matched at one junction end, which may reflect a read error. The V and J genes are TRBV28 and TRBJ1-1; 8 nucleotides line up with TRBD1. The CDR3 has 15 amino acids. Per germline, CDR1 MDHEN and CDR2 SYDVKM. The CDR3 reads CATSPPTGANTEAFF. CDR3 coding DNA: TGTGCCACCAGTCCCCCGACAGGGGCGAACACTGAAGCTTTCTTT.

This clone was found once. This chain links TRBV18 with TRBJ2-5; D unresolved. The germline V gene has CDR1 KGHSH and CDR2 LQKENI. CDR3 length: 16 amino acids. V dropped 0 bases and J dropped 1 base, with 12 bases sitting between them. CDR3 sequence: CASSPPRGWSQETQYF. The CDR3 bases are TGTGCCAGCTCACCACCTCGCGGTTGGTCCCAAGAGACCCAGTACTTC. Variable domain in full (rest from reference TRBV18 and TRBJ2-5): NAGVMQNPRHLVRRRGQEARLRCSPMKGHSHVYWYRQLPEEGLKFMVYLQKENIIDESGMPKERFSAEFPKEGPSILRIQQVVRGDSAAYFCASSPPRGWSQETQYFGPGTRLLVL.

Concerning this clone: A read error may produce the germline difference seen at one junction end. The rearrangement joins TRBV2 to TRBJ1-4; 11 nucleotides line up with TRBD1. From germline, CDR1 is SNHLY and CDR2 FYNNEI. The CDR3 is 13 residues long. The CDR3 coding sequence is TGTGCCAGCACATTGGGACAGGGGGGATCCGGGGTTTTT. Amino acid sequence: CASTLGQGGSGVF.

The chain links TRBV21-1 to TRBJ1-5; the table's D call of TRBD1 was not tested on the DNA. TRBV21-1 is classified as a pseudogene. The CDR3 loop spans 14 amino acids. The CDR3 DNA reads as TGTGCCAGCAGCAAAGGCCAAGGGGGCTGGCCCCAGCATTTT. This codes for CASSKGQGGWPQHF.

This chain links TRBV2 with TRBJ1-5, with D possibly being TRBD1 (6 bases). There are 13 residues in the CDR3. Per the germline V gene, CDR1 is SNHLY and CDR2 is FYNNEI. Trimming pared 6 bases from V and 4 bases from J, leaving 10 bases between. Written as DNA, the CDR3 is TGTGCCAGCAGACCTACAGGGAATCAGCCCCAGCATTTT. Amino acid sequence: CASRPTGNQPQHF.